This paragraph reports one T cell receptor beta chain. The antigen is not known. TCRdb ran MiXCR on the RT-PCR reads and lists one entry per CDR3 protein. The table shows around 850,000 distinct CDR3 sequences, with approximately 17% occurring only once. The data belong to a study of response to subunit inactivated influenza vaccine. Study results and caveats: After each seasonal influenza vaccination, few new T cells are recruited, the authors suggested.

Losses at the gene ends were 6 bases for V and 4 bases for J; bases not matched to a gene: 5. Per germline, CDR1 DFQATT and CDR2 SNEGSKA (reference sequence). The CDR3 sequence is 14 residues long. The rearrangement joins TRBV20-1 to TRBJ2-2, with 10 bases lining up with TRBD2. The sample here was PBMCs from blood, taken approximately 5 days after vaccination. The TCR sequence derives from a man aged 45 to 65 who received an inactivated influenza vaccine. CDR3 sequence (DNA): TGCAGTGCCTTAGCGGGAGGTGGCACCGGGGAGCTGTTTTTT. This encodes CSALAGGGTGELFF.